This T cell receptor (beta chain) was observed in a study of post-analysis software for immune sequencing data. As to this clonotype: Its antigen is undetermined.

Researchers reported that TCR beta cDNA libraries carried unique molecular identifiers. MiXCR, applied by TCRdb to the PCR reads, yields one record per CDR3 protein. The sample lists more than 450,000 distinct CDR3 sequences, roughly 34% occurring once. V was shortened by 3 bases and J by 0 bases, with 13 bases between the two germline ends. In germline, CDR1 is SEHNR, CDR2 FQNEAQ (reference sequence). The CDR3 loop spans 16 amino acids. General observations from the study: Patients carried five TRBV segments more frequently than controls did, and TRBV5-6, TRBV5-1 and TRBV20-1 were among them.

The source of this sequence is a girl younger than 18 with multiple sclerosis. The chain carries TRBV7-9 and TRBJ2-3, with D possibly TRBD2 on 6 matching bases. Material: blood. CDR3 amino acids: CASSFTSSPSTDTQYF. The CDR3 bases are TGTGCCAGCAGCTTTACTAGCTCCCCTAGCACAGATACGCAGTATTTT.